Reported below is one T cell receptor (beta chain). The data derive from a study of blood T cell repertoires in COVID-19. For the study at large: Spain, Italy and the United States supplied samples that represented acute and convalescent COVID-19.

Method: immunoSEQ multiplex PCR; TCRdb's copy keeps in-frame clones and lacks some. Found here are about 110,000 clones, roughly 90% of them singletons; the top ten hold 4% to 6%. This CDR3 comprises 17 residues. Germline V gives CDR1 MNHEY, CDR2 SMNVEV (reference sequence). V lost 5 bases, J lost 8 bases, and 15 bases stayed unmatched. Sequenced sample: peripheral blood. The V call is TRBV27, the J call TRBJ1-4; the match to TRBD1 covers 9 bases. The clonotype comes from a man aged 35 to 55 with active or convalescent COVID-19. The CDR3 DNA sequence: TGTGCCAGCAGTCCCCCGGGACAGGGTAAGTGGGAGGAAAAACTGTTTTTT. Translated: CASSPPGQGKWEEKLFF.